This note documents a single T cell receptor (beta chain) sequence. Its antigen is unidentified. The CDR3 is 12 residues long. V shed 2 bases, J shed 8 bases, and the junction held 2 bases outside the gene matches. The germline V gene has CDR1 SGHDT and CDR2 YYEEEE. This specimen comes from a study of T cell responses to AZD1222 COVID-19 vaccine. Study context: Second doses that came at about 4 or about 12 weeks were put together. General study results and limits: Mapped onto spike, vaccine-associated CD4 TCRs spanned it and were dominant at 160-218 and 743-854. Every sample of the repertoires postdated the peak T cell response.

Assay: immunoSEQ multiplex PCR; the TCRdb copy retains only in-frame clones and omits some. The sample includes roughly 120,000 clones, 75% to 95% of them seen just once. This TCR derives from an adult in good health. The chain joins TRBV5-6 to TRBJ1-1, with TRBD1 matching over 8 bases. This material consisted of peripheral blood, taken on day 0 of AZD1222 vaccination. The CDR3: CASSFQGAEAFF. The DNA of the CDR3 is TGTGCCAGCAGCTTTCAGGGGGCCGAAGCTTTCTTT.